The clone carrying this TCR beta chain was counted only a few times. The antigen remains unidentified. V lost 0 bases and J 3 bases, leaving 10 bases between the germline ends. The CDR3 is made up of 14 amino acids. In germline, CDR1 is SGDLS, CDR2 YYNGEE. This sample is drawn from a study of post-analysis software for immune sequencing data. Unique-molecular-identifier-tagged TCR beta cDNA libraries were used. Input populations of about 0.95 to 11 million T cells gave rise to 500,000 to 600,000 cDNA molecules. One entry per CDR3 protein, called by TCRdb with MiXCR from the PCR reads. In the table there are 650,000 to 850,000 distinct CDR3 sequences, about half of which are singletons. Study-wide findings and caveats: Among multiple sclerosis patients, normalized Chao1 diversity was significantly below that of controls. F measure showed strong co-clustering of same-batch samples. Patients showed TRBV5-6, TRBV5-1 and TRBV20-1 among five TRBV segments more frequent than in controls.

Sequencing used blood. This TCR was recovered from a girl under 18 with multiple sclerosis. The V and J genes are TRBV9 and TRBJ2-7; D is undetermined. CDR3 nucleotide sequence: TGTGCCAGCAGCGTAGAGTCTCGGAGCTACGAGCAGTACTTC. Its translation is CASSVESRSYEQYF.